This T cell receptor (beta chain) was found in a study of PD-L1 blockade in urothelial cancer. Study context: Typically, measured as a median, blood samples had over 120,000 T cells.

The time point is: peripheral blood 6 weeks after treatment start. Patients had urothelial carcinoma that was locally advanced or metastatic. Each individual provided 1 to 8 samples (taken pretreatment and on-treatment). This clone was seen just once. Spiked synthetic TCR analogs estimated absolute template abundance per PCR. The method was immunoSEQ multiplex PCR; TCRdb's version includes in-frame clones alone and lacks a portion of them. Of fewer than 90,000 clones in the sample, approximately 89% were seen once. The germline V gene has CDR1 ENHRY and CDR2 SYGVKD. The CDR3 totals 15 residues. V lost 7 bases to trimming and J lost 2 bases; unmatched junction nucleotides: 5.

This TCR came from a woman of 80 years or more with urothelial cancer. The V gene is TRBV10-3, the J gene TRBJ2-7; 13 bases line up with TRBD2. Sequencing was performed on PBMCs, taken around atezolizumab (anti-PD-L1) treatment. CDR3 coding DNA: TGTGCCATCACCCGGACTAGCGGGAGTACCTACGAGCAGTACTTC. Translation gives CAITRTSGSTYEQYF.